This TCR beta chain derives from a study of T cell changes during pregnancy in multiple sclerosis. The germline V and J ends were trimmed by 1 base and 1 base, with 9 bases remaining between them. In germline, CDR1 is SGHRS, CDR2 YFSETQ. The CDR3 runs to 15 residues. The table came from immunoSEQ multiplex PCR; TCRdb's copy has only in-frame clones and leaves some out. The top ten clones hold 4.5% to 5.5% of a sample with just over 20,000 clones, around 90% of them seen once. The gene calls are TRBV5-1 and TRBJ1-5, with D unresolved. Source: CD8+ T cells from peripheral blood mononuclear cells, taken in the second trimester of pregnancy. The sequence derives from a female donor in good health, enrolled as a control in a pregnancy study. CDR3 in amino acids: CASSLNSGSNQPQHF. DNA for the CDR3: TGCGCCAGCAGCTTGAACAGTGGGAGCAATCAGCCCCAGCATTTT.